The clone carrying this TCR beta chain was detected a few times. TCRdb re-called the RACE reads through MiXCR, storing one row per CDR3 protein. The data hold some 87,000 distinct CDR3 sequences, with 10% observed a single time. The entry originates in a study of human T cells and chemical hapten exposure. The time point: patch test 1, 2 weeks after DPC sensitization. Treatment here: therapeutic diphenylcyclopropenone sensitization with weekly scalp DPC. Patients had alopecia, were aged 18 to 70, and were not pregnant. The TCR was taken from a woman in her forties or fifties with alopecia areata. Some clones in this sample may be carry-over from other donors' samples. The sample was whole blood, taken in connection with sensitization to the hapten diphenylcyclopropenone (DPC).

CDR3 amino acids: CASSSRVGTGELFF. The CDR3 DNA sequence: TGTGCCAGTAGTAGCAGGGTAGGCACCGGGGAGCTGTTTTTT. The rearrangement joins TRBV19 to TRBJ2-2; TRBD1 is a possible D gene (5 bases). Per germline, CDR1 LNHDA and CDR2 SQIVND (reference sequence). CDR3 length: 14 residues. V lost 4 bases to trimming and J lost 4 bases, with 10 bases between them.